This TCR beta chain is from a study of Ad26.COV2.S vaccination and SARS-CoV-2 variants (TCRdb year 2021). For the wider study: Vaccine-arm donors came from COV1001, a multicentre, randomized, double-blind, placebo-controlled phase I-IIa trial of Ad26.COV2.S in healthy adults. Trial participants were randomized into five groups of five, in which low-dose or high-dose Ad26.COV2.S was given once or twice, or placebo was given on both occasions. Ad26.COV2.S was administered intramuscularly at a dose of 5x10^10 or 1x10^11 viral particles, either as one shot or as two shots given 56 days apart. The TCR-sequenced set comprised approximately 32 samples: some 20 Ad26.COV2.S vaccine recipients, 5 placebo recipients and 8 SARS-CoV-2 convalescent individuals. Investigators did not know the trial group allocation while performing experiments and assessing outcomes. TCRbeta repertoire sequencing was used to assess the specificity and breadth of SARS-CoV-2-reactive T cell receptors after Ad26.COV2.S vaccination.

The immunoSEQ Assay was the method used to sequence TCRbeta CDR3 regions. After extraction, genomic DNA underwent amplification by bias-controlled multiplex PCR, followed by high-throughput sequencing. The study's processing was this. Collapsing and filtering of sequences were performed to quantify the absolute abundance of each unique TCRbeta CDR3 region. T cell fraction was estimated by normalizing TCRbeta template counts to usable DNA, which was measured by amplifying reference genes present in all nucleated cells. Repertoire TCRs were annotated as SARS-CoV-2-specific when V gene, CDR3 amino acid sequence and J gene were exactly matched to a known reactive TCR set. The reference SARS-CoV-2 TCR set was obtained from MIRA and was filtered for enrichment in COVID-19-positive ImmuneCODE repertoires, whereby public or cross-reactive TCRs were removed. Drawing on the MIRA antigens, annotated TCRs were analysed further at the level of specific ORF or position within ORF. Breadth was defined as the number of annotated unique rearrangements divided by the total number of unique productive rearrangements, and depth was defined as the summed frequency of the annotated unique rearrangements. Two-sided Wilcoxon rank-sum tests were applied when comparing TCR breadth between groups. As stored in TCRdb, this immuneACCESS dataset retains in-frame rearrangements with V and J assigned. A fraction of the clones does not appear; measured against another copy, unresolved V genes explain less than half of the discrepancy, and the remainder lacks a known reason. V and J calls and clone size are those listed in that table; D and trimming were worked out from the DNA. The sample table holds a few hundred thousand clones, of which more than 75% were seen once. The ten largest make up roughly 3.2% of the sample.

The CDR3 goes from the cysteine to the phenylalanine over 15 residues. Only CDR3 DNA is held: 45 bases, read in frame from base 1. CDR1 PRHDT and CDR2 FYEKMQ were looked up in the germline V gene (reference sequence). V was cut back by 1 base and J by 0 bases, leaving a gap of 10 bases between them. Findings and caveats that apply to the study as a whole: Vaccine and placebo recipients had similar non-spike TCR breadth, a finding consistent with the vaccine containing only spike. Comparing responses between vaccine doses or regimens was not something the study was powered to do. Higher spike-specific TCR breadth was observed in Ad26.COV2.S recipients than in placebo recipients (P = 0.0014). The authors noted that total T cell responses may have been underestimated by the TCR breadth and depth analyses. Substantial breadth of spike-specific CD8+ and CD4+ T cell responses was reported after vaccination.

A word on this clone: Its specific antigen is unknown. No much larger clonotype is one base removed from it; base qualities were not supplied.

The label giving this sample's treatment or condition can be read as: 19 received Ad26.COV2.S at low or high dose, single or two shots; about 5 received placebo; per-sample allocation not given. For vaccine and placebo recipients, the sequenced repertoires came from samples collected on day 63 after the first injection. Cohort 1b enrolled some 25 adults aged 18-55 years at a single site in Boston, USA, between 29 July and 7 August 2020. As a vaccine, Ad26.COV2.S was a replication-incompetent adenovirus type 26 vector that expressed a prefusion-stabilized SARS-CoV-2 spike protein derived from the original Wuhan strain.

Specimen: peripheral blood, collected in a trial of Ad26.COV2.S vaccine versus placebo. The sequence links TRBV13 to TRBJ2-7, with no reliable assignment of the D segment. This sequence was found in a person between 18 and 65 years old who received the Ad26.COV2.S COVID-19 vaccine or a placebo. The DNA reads TGTGCCAGCAGCTTAGCCAGGTTGAGCTCCTACGAGCAGTACTTC. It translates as CASSLARLSSYEQYF.